The rows below give T cell receptor beta chains drawn from one sample of a study of T cells in Graves' hyperthyroidism and ophthalmopathy. TCRdb re-derived calls from the multiplex PCR reads in MiXCR, one entry per CDR3 protein. The sample has about 420,000 distinct CDR3 sequences; roughly 13% are singletons. The sequencing input was blood. The receptors were gathered from a young woman with Graves' hyperthyroidism. Each CDR3 is given with its conserved first and last residue. D genes are given only for firm matches. Some rows have no size entry. The others give once, few or many, or a class for an expanded clone.

clone_size,j_call,d_call,v_call,cdr3_aa,cdr3_nt
many,TRBJ2-7,-,TRBV20-1,CSAPPGLSYEQYF,TGCAGTGCCCCACCGGGACTCTCCTACGAGCAGTACTTC
few,TRBJ1-1,TRBD1,TRBV16,CASSQTGGPTSFF,TGTGCCAGCAGCCAAACAGGGGGCCCTACAAGCTTCTTT
many,TRBJ2-1,TRBD2,TRBV20-1,CSVGTSGNEQFF,TGCAGTGTCGGGACTAGCGGTAATGAGCAGTTCTTC
few,TRBJ2-2,-,TRBV9,CASSVAGKDTGELFF,TGTGCCAGCAGCGTGGCGGGGAAGGACACCGGGGAGCTGTTTTTT
few,TRBJ1-2,TRBD1,TRBV19,CASSPTGGRYGYTF,TGTGCCAGTAGTCCCACAGGGGGCCGGTATGGCTACACCTTC
many,TRBJ1-2,-,TRBV12-3/TRBV12-4,CASSSAGYGYTF,TGTGCCAGCAGCTCGGCTGGGTATGGCTACACCTTC
few,TRBJ2-3,TRBD2,TRBV6-1,CASSETSGRESTDTQYF,TGTGCCAGCAGTGAGACTAGCGGGAGGGAGAGCACAGATACGCAGTATTTT
many,TRBJ1-1,-,TRBV9,CASSPDSLNTEAFF,TGTGCCAGCAGCCCGGACAGTTTGAACACTGAAGCTTTCTTT
-,TRBJ2-2,TRBD2,TRBV7-3,CASSLRGLAGGPSTGELFF,TGTGCCAGCAGCTTAAGGGGGCTAGCGGGAGGGCCGAGCACCGGGGAGCTGTTTTTT
many,TRBJ2-5,TRBD2,TRBV3-1,CASSLGTSGRAVETQYF,TGTGCCAGCAGCCTTGGGACTAGCGGGAGGGCGGTCGAGACCCAGTACTTC
few,TRBJ2-3,-,TRBV19,CASGVDTQYF,TGTGCCAGTGGGGTGGATACGCAGTATTTT
many,TRBJ2-5,TRBD2,TRBV30,CAWSGASGTPARETQYF,TGTGCCTGGAGTGGGGCTAGCGGGACCCCCGCCCGAGAGACCCAGTACTTC
few,TRBJ2-5,-,TRBV10-2,CASRIGMRETQYF,TGCGCCAGCAGGATCGGGATGAGGGAGACCCAGTACTTC
many,TRBJ1-6,-,TRBV27,CASSLSQQHNSPLHF,TGTGCCAGCAGTTTATCGCAACAGCATAATTCACCCCTCCACTTT
-,TRBJ1-3,TRBD1,TRBV28,CASSLLQGAFGRFGNTIYF,TGTGCCAGCAGTTTACTACAGGGGGCTTTTGGTCGGTTTGGAAACACCATATATTTT
-,TRBJ2-6,-,TRBV5-1,CASSRGPTGSGANVLTF,TGCGCCAGCAGCAGGGGCCCCACCGGCTCTGGGGCCAACGTCCTGACTTTC
few,TRBJ2-1,TRBD2,TRBV4-1,CASSQPGLAGEQFF,TGCGCCAGCAGCCAGCCGGGACTAGCGGGAGAGCAGTTCTTC
many,TRBJ2-5,-,TRBV11-1,CASSLGSGREETQYF,TGTGCCAGCAGCTTAGGGTCGGGGAGAGAAGAGACCCAGTACTTC
few,TRBJ2-1,TRBD2,TRBV10-3,CAISDVAGGPGNEQFF,TGTGCCATCAGTGATGTAGCGGGAGGGCCCGGCAATGAGCAGTTCTTC
few,TRBJ2-1,-,TRBV9,CASSVAAGHSYNEQFF,TGTGCCAGCAGCGTAGCGGCGGGACACTCCTACAATGAGCAGTTCTTC
many,TRBJ2-1,-,TRBV5-8,CASSFDSNEQFF,TGTGCCAGCAGCTTTGACAGCAATGAGCAGTTCTTC
many,TRBJ2-2,TRBD2,TRBV29-1,CSVALAGGIYNTGELFF,TGCAGCGTTGCCCTAGCGGGAGGGATCTATAACACCGGGGAGCTGTTTTTT
many,TRBJ1-5,-,TRBV2,CASSVRGSNQPQHF,TGTGCCAGCAGTGTCAGGGGTAGCAATCAGCCCCAGCATTTT
many,TRBJ2-1,TRBD2,TRBV11-3,CASSSGTSGGSYNEQFF,TGTGCCAGCAGCTCCGGGACTAGCGGGGGCTCCTACAATGAGCAGTTCTTC
-,TRBJ2-7,TRBD1,TRBV7-2,CASSSTNRGYEQYF,TGTGCCAGCAGCTCAACAAACAGGGGCTACGAGCAGTACTTC